The clone carrying this T cell receptor (beta chain) was seen more than once but under ten times. This CDR3 spans 15 amino acids. Germline V gene sequence: CDR1 SGHRS, CDR2 YFSETQ. Unmatched junction bases numbered 9, after V lost 2 bases and J lost 11 bases. A multiplex PCR was run with 60 Vbeta primers and 13 Jbeta primers. Clones were sequenced by immunoSEQ multiplex PCR, and TCRdb holds only the in-frame ones, with some missing. Of fewer than 200,000 clones detected, 60% to 75% appear once; the ten largest clones hold just under 3%. These data originate in a study of cytomegalovirus exposure and HLA in healthy donors. Overall study: There were under 130 million unique TCR beta sequences, drawn from around 180 million T cells, in an earlier analysis.

Nominally healthy donors were sampled, though unrecorded immune exposures were likely. Specimen: PBMCs. V gene TRBV5-1 combines with J gene TRBJ1-4, with TRBD1 matching 10 bases. The sequence derives from a woman in her 50s in good health and CMV-seropositive. The CDR3 reads CASSLEGQGGCKLFF. The DNA for the CDR3 is TGCGCCAGCAGCTTAGAAGGACAGGGGGGTTGCAAACTGTTTTTT.